What follows is one T cell receptor beta chain and its context. What it recognizes is unknown. Other DNA sequences from this sample encode an identical CDR3 as well. The data were obtained in a study of cytomegalovirus exposure and HLA in healthy donors. General study results and limits: Presence/absence analyses assumed roughly uniform sequencing depth across donors. Some public TCRs appeared in many individuals, while most sequences were rare. By a later analysis, the bulk of CMV-associated TCR beta chains appeared HLA-restricted. TCR beta V segments were, for the most part, productive about 87% or about 30% of the time in an earlier analysis.

60 Vbeta and 13 Jbeta primers were used in PCR. TCRdb's table, derived via immunoSEQ multiplex PCR, lists solely in-frame clones and lacks some. This sample yields 150,000 to 200,000 clones, of which 75% are seen a single time; around 8.3% belongs to the top ten. V was shortened by 3 bases and J by 1 base, with 6 bases between the two germline ends. CDR3 size: 13 residues. CDR1 is KGHSH, CDR2 LQKENI, per germline. Sequenced: PBMCs. V and J are TRBV18 and TRBJ2-5; D gene unclear. This receptor was taken from a woman in her forties in good health and CMV-seropositive. The CDR3 sequence is CASSPGVQETQYF. The DNA for the CDR3 is TGTGCCAGCTCACCCGGAGTCCAAGAGACCCAGTACTTC.